The clone carrying this TCR beta chain was found once. The CDR3 loop spans 15 amino acids. The V end was cut by 3 bases, the J end by 5 bases, with 16 bases between. The germline V gene has CDR1 SGHDN and CDR2 FVKESK. These data belong to a study of OX40 agonist ivuxolimab in advanced cancers. The assay was immunoSEQ multiplex PCR, and TCRdb's table has in-frame clones only and misses some. The sample records approximately 70,000 clones, more than 75% being singletons. The source is an adult with an advanced solid tumor such as melanoma, head and neck, liver or kidney cancer. The sample in question was CD4+ or CD8+ T cells sorted from blood, obtained in a trial of the OX40 agonist ivuxolimab. The genes are TRBV14 and TRBJ1-2; D is ambiguous. The CDR3 region is CASSHHGEGRYGYTF. The CDR3 DNA reads TGTGCCAGCAGCCACCATGGGGAAGGAAGGTATGGCTACACCTTC.